Reported below is one T cell receptor (beta chain). The data are from a study of blood T cell repertoires in COVID-19. Assay used: immunoSEQ multiplex PCR; TCRdb lists only in-frame clones, some missing. The sample includes approximately 110,000 clones, 85% to 90% seen only once; the top ten take approximately 0.81%. The CDR3 has 14 amino acids. The ends were cut back, 0 bases at V and 3 bases at J, with 10 bases in the middle. Germline V gene lookup returns CDR1 SGHDT and CDR2 YYEEEE. This TCR derives from a woman in her fifties or sixties with active or convalescent COVID-19. The sequenced sample was peripheral blood. The genes are TRBV5-6 and TRBJ2-7; TRBD2 might be the D (6 bases). CDR3 protein: CASSLDWRDYEQYF. In DNA form, the CDR3 reads TGTGCCAGCAGCTTGGACTGGCGGGACTACGAGCAGTACTTC.